Listed here is a single T cell receptor (beta chain). Its antigen remains unidentified. The input lacks base qualities; no much larger clone sits a single base away. The data belong to a study of shared clonotypes between healthy human individuals (TCRdb year 2020). Study-level background: Two women and three men aged 18 to 49 years were included in the cohort. For each donor, three plates each were used for CD4 naive and CD4 memory, two plates were used for CD8 naive, and one plate was used for CD8 memory. To estimate repertoire size and how much clonotype sharing occurs between individuals, the study deeply sequenced the blood TCR repertoires of 5 or 6 healthy adults. To increase sequencing depth and limit assay-specific biases, different laboratories used diverse techniques to prepare libraries and sequence TCR repertoires. Between about 0.85 and 8.9 billion PBMCs per donor were obtained by leukapheresis. The study at large found these results: Sampling was restricted to blood, and TCR repertoires in tissue are likely to differ from TCR repertoires in blood. Estimated clonotype richness was generally larger for naive than for memory subsets. Roughly 5.2% of naive CD4, roughly 3.6% of naive CD8, about 2.5% of memory CD4, and 0.4% of memory CD8 clonotypes were shared across a few donors. Because the study included a small number of donors, the genetic and exposure-history diversity represented was limited. Incomplete sequencing was indicated by rarefaction of sorted-subset datasets, despite the large sequencing depth. Higher generation probabilities were observed for clonotypes shared by all four sorted-subset donors than for non-shared clonotypes. Pairwise subsampling led to the expectation that sequencing depth would affect the degree of clonotype sharing among donors.

TCR CDR3 regions were amplified from genomic DNA by multiplex PCR using the deep immunoSEQ assay. Genomic DNA extracted from each cell subset was distributed evenly over all wells of several immunoSEQ 96-well plates, and each plate served as one replicate. For sorted subsets, approximately 210 ng of genomic DNA, equivalent to 25,000 to 35,000 T cell genomes, went into each replicate PCR. Purified libraries were quantified with a Qubit 3.0 fluorometer, sized on a Bioanalyzer 2100, and re-quantified with the KAPA Library Quantification kit. Every immunoSEQ 96-well plate was sequenced on a separate single-read 150-cycle Illumina NextSeq 550 flow cell. On the study's bioinformatics: Because only junctional sequences without quality scores were contained in the immunoSEQ output, filtering matching that applied to full-length reads could not be performed. To assign V/J genes and CDR3, sequences were annotated against IMGT germline references using PyIR, a Python wrapper for IgBLAST v1.9. Reads were removed for weak V/J assignments (E-value above 1e-6), missing CDR3, stop codons, out-of-frame junctions, or ambiguous translated residues. V3J clonotypes were defined by identical inferred V gene, J gene, and CDR3 amino acid sequence. Percentage overlap between repertoires was calculated by dividing the number of shared unique clonotypes by the size of the smaller repertoire. RTK rarefaction, the Chao1 estimator, and Recon v2.1 estimates of unobserved clonotypes were used to assess repertoire richness. OLGA was used to compute generation probabilities for all TCRbeta clonotypes that the gDNA method yielded from a handful of donors. In TCRdb, the immuneACCESS table is reduced to in-frame sequences with V and J assigned. These tables do not hold every clone; where another copy was compared, an unresolved V gene accounts for under half, and the others remain unexplained. V, J and clone size are taken as reported in that table, and D and trimming were inferred from the DNA itself. A total of about 1.4 million clones appear in this sample, approximately 97% of them only once. The ten largest account for approximately 1% of the sample.

Spanning cysteine to phenylalanine, the CDR3 consists of 15 amino acids. Only CDR3 DNA is held: 45 bases, read in frame from base 1. V was cut back by 7 bases and J by 5 bases, leaving a gap of 18 bases between them. Sequences SGHTA (CDR1) and FQGNSA (CDR2) are obtained from the germline V gene. Healthy HIV-negative adults with no recently reported acute infections or vaccinations were included as donors. Every donor was a Caucasian adult living in Nashville, Tennessee, USA. CD4+ T cells were enriched through magnetic negative selection, after which naive cells were positively selected on CD45RA and the remaining negative fraction served as the memory subset. Blood was obtained by leukapheresis, after which PBMCs were separated by Ficoll-Histopaque density gradient centrifugation and cryopreserved in liquid nitrogen vapor phase. Analytical flow cytometry was used to check the purity and quantity of each magnetically sorted T cell population. Genomic DNA was isolated from each sorted fraction and quantified by UV absorbance on a Nanodrop 2000c.

This sequence was found in a young man in good health. Input material: naive CD4+ T cells sorted from blood. In the paper's terms, the cell subset or site label means: CD45RA+ positively selected. Recombination connected TRBV7-2 to TRBJ2-1; the D gene is possibly TRBD1 or TRBD2, each agreeing over 6 bases. The nucleotide sequence reads as follows: TGTGCCAGCACCATAGGGGGTAGCGGAAACAATGAGCAGTTCTTC. This encodes CASTIGGSGNNEQFF.